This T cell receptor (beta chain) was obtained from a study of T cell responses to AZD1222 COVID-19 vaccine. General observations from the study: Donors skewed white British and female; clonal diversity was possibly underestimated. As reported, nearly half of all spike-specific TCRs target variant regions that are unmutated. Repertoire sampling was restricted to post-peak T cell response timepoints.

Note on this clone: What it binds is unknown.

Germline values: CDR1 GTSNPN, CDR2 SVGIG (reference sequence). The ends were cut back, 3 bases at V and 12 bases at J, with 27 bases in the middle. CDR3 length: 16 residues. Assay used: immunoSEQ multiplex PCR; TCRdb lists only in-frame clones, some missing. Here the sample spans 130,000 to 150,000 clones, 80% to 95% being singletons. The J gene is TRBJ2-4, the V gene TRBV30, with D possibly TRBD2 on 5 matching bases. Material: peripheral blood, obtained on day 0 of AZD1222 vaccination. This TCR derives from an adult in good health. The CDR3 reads CAWSLRGWAILIPQYF. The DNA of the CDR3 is TGTGCCTGGAGCCTACGAGGGTGGGCTATACTGATCCCTCAGTACTTC.